Shown below are 14 T cell receptor beta chains from a single sample sequenced in a study of T cells in Graves' hyperthyroidism and ophthalmopathy. Researchers amplified the TCR beta CDR3 regions from RNA transcripts. The HTBI set primed first-round TCR CDR3 RT-PCR. In TCRdb, the multiplex PCR reads were re-called with MiXCR into one record per CDR3 protein. The table shows roughly 350,000 distinct CDR3 sequences, with roughly an eighth occurring only once. The sample was blood. The receptors here all came from a woman in her forties with Graves' ophthalmopathy.

This clonotype turned up a few times. The chain uses TRBV18 and TRBJ1-2; 10 nucleotides line up with TRBD1. Germline V gene data show CDR1 as KGHSH and CDR2 as LQKENI. V shed 1 base, J shed 12 bases, and the junction held 14 bases outside the gene matches. The CDR3 contains 16 residues. The CDR3 sequence is CASSPLGSTGGEMDTF. DNA for the CDR3: TGTGCCAGCTCACCACTAGGTTCGACAGGGGGCGAAATGGACACCTTC.

In the case of this clonotype: One base away lies a much larger clone, so this may be a sequencing read error. The J gene is TRBJ2-7, the V gene TRBV28, with 8 nucleotides matching TRBD1. Per the germline V gene, CDR1 is MDHEN and CDR2 is SYDVKM. The CDR3 covers 14 residues. For the CDR3, the DNA is TGTGCCAGCAGTCCGGGACAGGCCACCTACGGGCAGTACTTC. Its protein product is CASSPGQATYGQYF.

This clonotype came up many times. This chain uses TRBV11-1 with TRBJ2-2, with TRBD1 identical over 11 bases. This CDR3 spans 16 amino acids. Looked up from germline, CDR1 is SGHAT and CDR2 is FQDESV (reference sequence). J was trimmed by 5 bases and V by 4 bases; bases with no gene match: 6. The CDR3 bases are TGTGCCAGCAGCTCGAGTGGGACAGGGGGTACCGGGGAGCTGTTTTTT. The encoded protein is CASSSSGTGGTGELFF.

The chain uses TRBV11-1 and TRBJ2-1; TRBD1 is a possible D gene (5 bases). V was clipped by 2 bases and J by 7 bases, with 12 bases between them. CDR1 and CDR2 (germline): SGHAT, FQDESV (reference sequence). The CDR3 loop spans 14 amino acids. The CDR3 DNA follows: TGTGCCAGCAGCTTACATTTTGGGGCTAATGAGCAGTTCTTC. As protein: CASSLHFGANEQFF.

On this clonotype itself: A junction boundary mismatches the germline segment, possibly from a read error. The chain employs TRBV6-4 and TRBJ2-5, with 12 bases matching TRBD2. CDR1 and CDR2 (germline): MRHNA, SNTAGT. This CDR3 region has 17 residues. This CDR3 is CASSYSPGLAGQEAQYF. CDR3 in DNA: TGTGCCAGCAGTTACTCCCCCGGACTAGCGGGGCAAGAAGCCCAGTACTTC.

This clonotype showed up many times. The chain's CDR3 is CASSTGAYMFTGELFF. The CDR3 nucleotides read TGTGCCAGCAGTACTGGGGCGTACATGTTCACCGGGGAGCTGTTTTTT. The V gene is TRBV12-3 or TRBV12-4, the J gene TRBJ2-2; a possible D gene is TRBD1 (5 bases). There are 16 residues in the CDR3. V gave up 5 bases and J gave up 4 bases, with 17 bases separating them.

This clonotype was detected a few times. This chain uses TRBV7-2 with TRBJ2-1; D tentatively reads TRBD1 or TRBD2 (5 bases each). Per the germline V gene, CDR1 is SGHTA and CDR2 is FQGNSA. V was cut by 7 bases and J by 0 bases, with 10 bases left in between. This CDR3 contains 14 residues. Here the CDR3 DNA reads TGTGCCAGCACCCGGGGCTCCTCCTACAATGAGCAGTTCTTC. This gives the protein CASTRGSSYNEQFF.

This clonotype was found many times. The junction departs from the called germline gene at one end, perhaps through a read error. CDR3 amino acids: CASKLRTGAMDF. As DNA, the CDR3 is TGTGCCAGCAAGCTACGGACAGGGGCGATGGACTTC. V gene TRBV11-2 combines with J gene TRBJ2-5, with 9 positions matching TRBD1. Germline V gives CDR1 SGHAT, CDR2 FQNNGV. The CDR3 sequence is 12 residues long.

There are many counts of this clonotype. This chain connects TRBV6-1 to TRBJ2-4, with 14 bases aligning to TRBD2. The CDR3 loop spans 16 amino acids. CDR1 is MNHNS and CDR2 is SASEGT in the germline V gene. Trimming took 10 bases from V and 4 from J; bases not matched to a gene: 9. The CDR3 loop is CATQTSGRERKNIQYF. Here the CDR3 DNA reads TGTGCCACTCAGACTAGCGGGAGGGAACGAAAAAACATTCAGTACTTC.

This clonotype occurred a few times. The chain combines TRBV11-3 with TRBJ2-5; TRBD1 or TRBD2 may be the D gene (5 bases each). Germline loops: CDR1 SGHNT, CDR2 YENEEA. V was pared by 5 bases and J by 13 bases, with 17 bases between. The CDR3 spans 12 residues. CDR3 residues: CASSDGTSRRYF. The CDR3, as DNA: TGTGCCAGCAGCGATGGGACGAGTAGGAGGTACTTC. Supplemented by reference TRBV11-3 and TRBJ2-5, the full variable domain reads EAGVVQSPRYKIIEKKQPVAFWCNPISGHNTLYWYLQNLGQGPELLIRYENEEAVDDSQLPKDRFSAERLKGVDSTLKIQPAELGDSAVYLCASSDGTSRRYFGPGTRLLVL.

At least ten counts were recorded for this clonotype. J is TRBJ1-5 and V is TRBV6-5; 7 positions agree with TRBD1. The CDR3 is 17 residues long. Germline CDR1 and CDR2: MNHEY and SVGAGI. The V and J ends lost 0 bases and 6 bases, in that order; junction bases with no gene match: 11. CDR3 nucleotides: TGTGCCAGCAGTTACTCGAGACGGACAGGCTTTGGTCAGCCCCAGCATTTT. Translating it yields CASSYSRRTGFGQPQHF.

This clonotype has ten or more counts. The gene calls are TRBV11-2 and TRBJ2-7, with D tentatively TRBD2 (6 bases). The germline V and J ends were trimmed by 8 bases and 3 bases, with 11 bases remaining between them. This CDR3 comprises 12 residues. From germline, CDR1 is SGHAT and CDR2 FQNNGV. CDR3 region: CASGTVYYEQYF. Here the CDR3 DNA reads TGTGCCAGCGGGACTGTTTACTACGAGCAGTACTTC. Supplemented by reference TRBV11-2 and TRBJ2-7, the full variable domain reads EAGVAQSPRYKIIEKRQSVAFWCNPISGHATLYWYQQILGQGPKLLIQFQNNGVVDDSQLPKDRFSAERLKGVDSTLKIQPAKLEDSAVYLCASGTVYYEQYFGPGTRLTVT.

V is TRBV30 and J is TRBJ2-1; weak D call: TRBD2 (5 bases). The CDR3 consists of 12 residues. The V end lost 0 bases, the J end lost 7 bases, and 7 bases lay between the germline ends. CDR1 GTSNPN and CDR2 SVGIG come from the germline V gene (reference sequence). CDR3 DNA sequence: TGTGCCTGGAGTGTGGACTCTAATGAGCAGTTCTTC. It specifies CAWSVDSNEQFF.

There are a few counts of this clonotype. This rearrangement joins TRBV7-9 to TRBJ2-1; a weak D match, TRBD2 (6 bases). The V and J ends lost 7 bases and 0 bases respectively, with 16 bases between them. This CDR3 has 16 residues. CDR1 SEHNR and CDR2 FQNEAQ come from the germline V gene (reference sequence). For the CDR3, the DNA is TGTGCCAGCACCAAATTGGGGGAGGTCTCCTACAATGAGCAGTTCTTC. Protein product: CASTKLGEVSYNEQFF.